The 20 T cell receptor beta chains listed next were all sequenced from one sample in a study of T cells in localized non-small cell lung cancer. Sequenced by immunoSEQ multiplex PCR; TCRdb stores in-frame clones only, minus some. The sample shows 7,500 to 10,000 clones, about nine tenths of them seen only once. The material sequenced was peripheral blood, taken before any cancer treatment. The receptor source for this set is a male donor aged 60 or over with stage III squamous cell lung carcinoma.

V is TRBV6-5 and J is TRBJ1-2, with 7 bases that match TRBD1. Germline trimming cut 2 bases from V and 5 bases from J; bases unmatched to any gene: 5. CDR1 MNHEY and CDR2 SVGAGI come from the germline V gene. The CDR3 has 14 amino acids. For the CDR3, the DNA is TGTGCCAGCAGTTACGGGACAGATACATATGGCTACACCTTC. It is translated as CASSYGTDTYGYTF.

The chain employs TRBV28 and TRBJ2-6; D unresolved. The CDR3 totals 14 residues. Trimming removed 6 bases from V and 0 bases from J, with 6 bases in between. Germline CDR1 reads MDHEN; CDR2 reads SYDVKM. The CDR3 nucleotides read TGTGCCAGCAGCGAGCGCTCTGGGGCCAACGTCCTGACTTTC. Translating gives CASSERSGANVLTF.

In its sample, this clone was seen a few times. V usage is TRBV4-2 and J usage is TRBJ1-5, with 8 bases aligning to TRBD1. V lost 8 bases and J lost 5; bases outside the gene matches: 2. Germline CDR1 reads LGHNA; CDR2 reads YNFKEQ. The CDR3 loop spans 12 amino acids. CDR3 in DNA: TGTGCCAGCGGACAGGGAGATCAGCCCCAGCATTTT. Translating gives CASGQGDQPQHF.

This chain connects TRBV18 to TRBJ2-7, with 9 bases aligning to TRBD1. J lost 3 bases, V lost 3 bases, and 6 bases had no gene match. Germline CDR1 is KGHSH and CDR2 is LQKENI. The CDR3 is made up of 15 amino acids. The CDR3 here is CASSPSLDRGYEQYF. The DNA of the CDR3 is TGTGCCAGCTCACCTTCCTTGGACAGGGGCTACGAGCAGTACTTC.

The gene calls are TRBV5-4 and TRBJ2-3; TRBD1 or TRBD2 may be the D gene (5 bases each). Trimming removed 0 bases from V and 1 base from J, with 12 bases in between. Per germline, CDR1 SGHNT and CDR2 YYREEE (reference sequence). The CDR3 has 16 amino acids. The CDR3 coding sequence is TGTGCCAGCAGCTTGGCGTTGAGGGGCCGCACAGATACGCAGTATTTT. It encodes CASSLALRGRTDTQYF. Full variable domain (remainder filled in from reference TRBV5-4 and TRBJ2-3): ETGVTQSPTHLIKTRGQQVTLRCSSQSGHNTVSWYQQALGQGPQFIFQYYREEENGRGNFPPRFSGLQFPNYSSELNVNALELDDSALYLCASSLALRGRTDTQYFGPGTRLTVL.

This chain uses TRBV12-5 with TRBJ2-3; possibly TRBD1 for D (5 bases). The germline gives CDR1 LGHNT, CDR2 FRNRAP. Trimming left V 6 bases short and J 9 bases short, with 13 bases between. The CDR3 is 12 residues long. The CDR3: CASGEWSGTQYF. The DNA for the CDR3 is TGTGCTAGTGGCGAGTGGTCAGGGACGCAGTATTTT.

In its sample, this clone was seen once. The chain couples TRBV9 to TRBJ2-5; D remains ambiguous. The CDR3 is 15 residues long. Trimming took off 4 bases at V and 1 base at J, with 14 bases between the two ends. Germline V CDR1 and CDR2: SGDLS, YYNGEE. CDR3 nucleotide sequence: TGTGCCAGCAGCCCGTCTGCGGCCCTCCAAGAGACCCAGTACTTC. Translation: CASSPSAALQETQYF.

This clone is a singleton in its sample. This rearrangement joins TRBV30 to TRBJ1-6; perhaps TRBD1 as D (6 bases). The germline gives CDR1 GTSNPN, CDR2 SVGIG (reference sequence). The CDR3 length is 12 residues. Trimming stripped 7 bases from V and 12 bases from J, with 16 bases between. CDR3 DNA sequence: TGTGCCTTAAACAGGGTCCCAAGACCCCTCCACTTT. It specifies CALNRVPRPLHF.

This chain connects TRBV2 to TRBJ1-5, with 7 bases identical to TRBD1. The trim removed 4 bases at V and 7 bases at J, leaving 10 bases unmatched. Germline CDR1 is SNHLY and CDR2 is FYNNEI. The CDR3 covers 15 residues. CDR3 sequence: CASSAGQQLSQPQHF. The CDR3 coding sequence is TGTGCCAGCAGTGCGGGACAGCAATTGAGCCAGCCCCAGCATTTT.

This clone was detected a few times. The chain combines TRBV5-6 with TRBJ2-3; the D is unclear. Trimming stripped 4 bases from V and 0 bases from J, with 15 bases between. The CDR3 sequence is 16 residues long. Germline CDR1 is SGHDT and CDR2 is YYEEEE. The chain's CDR3 is CASSPWYLTSTDTQYF. CDR3 DNA: TGTGCCAGCAGCCCTTGGTACCTTACTAGCACAGATACGCAGTATTTT.

The chain carries TRBV6-1 and TRBJ1-1, with D maybe TRBD1 (5 bases). From germline, CDR1 is MNHNS and CDR2 SASEGT. The V end was cut by 2 bases, the J end by 10 bases, with 11 bases between. CDR3 length: 12 amino acids. The CDR3 region is CASSERGPGAFF. The CDR3 DNA follows: TGTGCCAGCAGTGAAAGGGGCCCGGGAGCTTTCTTT.

The CDR3 protein is CASSLRRLGGNEKLFF. DNA for the CDR3: TGTGCCAGCAGCTTAAGAAGATTAGGGGGGAATGAAAAACTGTTTTTT. This chain links TRBV7-9 with TRBJ1-4, with D tentatively TRBD1 (6 bases). Trimming left V 2 bases short and J 5 bases short, with 15 bases between. CDR1 is SEHNR and CDR2 is FQNEAQ in the germline V gene (reference sequence). The CDR3 length is 16 residues.

This sequence joins TRBV18 and TRBJ2-5, with TRBD1 matching 7 bases. This CDR3 is 17 amino acids long. Germline trimming cut 5 bases from V and 3 bases from J; bases unmatched to any gene: 15. Germline V lookup: CDR1 KGHSH, CDR2 LQKENI. The CDR3 DNA sequence: TGTGCCAGCTCAAAAGGAGACAGGGAGATAGGGAAAGAGACCCAGTACTTC. Amino acid sequence: CASSKGDREIGKETQYF.

The gene calls are TRBV5-1 and TRBJ2-3; tentatively, D is TRBD2 (6 bases). CDR3 length: 15 residues. The germline V and J ends were trimmed by 7 bases and 3 bases, with 18 bases remaining between them. Looked up from germline, CDR1 is SGHRS and CDR2 is YFSETQ. CDR3 in amino acids: CASSPLAQTTDTQYF. CDR3 sequence (DNA): TGCGCCAGCTCGCCTCTAGCGCAAACTACAGATACGCAGTATTTT.

The genes are TRBV2 and TRBJ1-1, with TRBD1 identical over 9 bases. The CDR3 consists of 15 residues. CDR1 and CDR2 from the germline V gene are SNHLY and FYNNEI. V lost 7 bases, J lost 3 bases, and 9 bases stayed unmatched. CDR3 DNA: TGTGCCAGCACGGGACAGGGAAGGATGGACACTGAAGCTTTCTTT. This sequence encodes CASTGQGRMDTEAFF.

This clone appeared a single time. The CDR3 region has the DNA TGTGCCAGCAGCCCCGGAGGCGCTTCAGATGAAAAACTGTTTTTT. Encoded protein: CASSPGGASDEKLFF. This chain joins TRBV9 and TRBJ1-4; the D is unclear. In germline, CDR1 is SGDLS, CDR2 YYNGEE. The ends were cut back, 4 bases at V and 6 bases at J, with 16 bases in the middle. CDR3 length: 15 amino acids.

Written as DNA, the CDR3 is TGTGCCAGCATCCTGGGAGCGGGGGCCACCGGGGAGCTGTTTTTT. As protein: CASILGAGATGELFF. The chain uses TRBV6-1 and TRBJ2-2, with 8 nucleotides matching TRBD2. In germline, CDR1 is MNHNS, CDR2 SASEGT. This CDR3 has 15 amino acids. The trim removed 7 bases at V and 4 bases at J, leaving 8 bases unmatched.

The chain couples TRBV5-1 to TRBJ1-5; D is unclear. The CDR3 extends over 13 amino acids. Germline V gene sequence: CDR1 SGHRS, CDR2 YFSETQ. Trimming removed 0 bases from V and 3 bases from J, with 4 bases in between. CDR3 nucleotides: TGCGCCAGCAGCTTGGCCACCAATCAGCCCCAGCATTTT. This codes for CASSLATNQPQHF.

This rearrangement joins TRBV27 to TRBJ2-7, with 7 positions matching TRBD1. The CDR3 contains 13 residues. V shed 6 bases, J shed 3 bases, and the junction held 5 bases outside the gene matches. Germline CDR1 reads MNHEY; CDR2 reads SMNVEV (reference sequence). CDR3 sequence (DNA): TGTGCCAGCAGATTACAGGGGAGCTACGAGCAGTACTTC. Translation: CASRLQGSYEQYF.

This clone showed up just once. This sequence joins TRBV19 and TRBJ2-5; 7 bases line up with TRBD2. Germline V gene lookup returns CDR1 LNHDA and CDR2 SQIVND (reference sequence). The CDR3 extends over 16 amino acids. V was clipped by 6 bases and J by 5 bases; unmatched bases: 15. The CDR3 loop reads CASRPGGGAEKETQYF. DNA of the CDR3: TGTGCCAGTAGACCCGGGGGAGGGGCGGAAAAGGAGACCCAGTACTTC.